These 11 T cell receptor beta chains were all obtained from the same sample, sequenced in a study of OX40 agonist ivuxolimab in advanced cancers. Method: immunoSEQ multiplex PCR; TCRdb's copy keeps in-frame clones and lacks some. This table has around 72,000 clones, approximately 90% appearing once. The sequences come from CD4+ or CD8+ T cells sorted from blood, collected in a trial of the OX40 agonist ivuxolimab. The receptors stem from an adult with an advanced solid tumor such as melanoma, head and neck, liver or kidney cancer.

This clone has only one observation. V usage is TRBV19 and J usage is TRBJ1-5; D gene ambiguous. Germline V CDR1 and CDR2: LNHDA, SQIVND (reference sequence). The V and J ends lost 6 bases and 3 bases respectively, with 18 bases between them. The CDR3 length is 16 residues. The CDR3 is CASRVPESENNQPQHF. DNA for the CDR3: TGTGCCAGTAGAGTCCCGGAGTCGGAGAACAATCAGCCCCAGCATTTT.

This clone occurred a few times. CDR3 nucleotide sequence: TGTGCCAGCAGCCTCCCGACTAGCGGGAGCACAGATACGCAGTATTTT. It encodes CASSLPTSGSTDTQYF. The chain recombines TRBV5-6 with TRBJ2-3, with 10 bases identical to TRBD2. Germline-derived CDR1 and CDR2 are SGHDT and YYEEEE. The V gene end was trimmed by 4 bases and the J gene end by 0 bases; junction bases not matched to a gene: 5. CDR3 length: 16 amino acids.

The CDR3 loop is CASSQTGRGYTF. Here the CDR3 DNA reads TGTGCCAGCAGCCAAACAGGGCGTGGCTACACCTTC. V usage is TRBV28 and J usage is TRBJ1-2; possibly TRBD1 for D (6 bases). From germline, CDR1 is MDHEN and CDR2 SYDVKM. Trimming shortened V by 6 bases and J by 7 bases, and 12 bases separated the two germline ends. The CDR3 sequence is 12 residues long.

The chain combines TRBV30 with TRBJ1-3; D possibly corresponds to TRBD1 (6 bases). V was shortened by 2 bases and J by 8 bases, with 7 bases between the two germline ends. Germline V gene data show CDR1 as GTSNPN and CDR2 as SVGIG (reference sequence). This CDR3 comprises 11 residues. The CDR3 DNA follows: TGTGCCTGGAGTACAGGGTACACCATATATTTT. Protein sequence: CAWSTGYTIYF.

The V gene is TRBV28, the J gene TRBJ1-1, with TRBD1 identical over 10 bases. Germline CDR1 is MDHEN and CDR2 is SYDVKM. The CDR3 sequence is 16 residues long. The trim removed 3 bases at V and 3 bases at J, leaving 7 bases unmatched. The CDR3 loop is CASSFDDRGPYTEAFF. The CDR3 region has the DNA TGTGCCAGCAGTTTTGACGACAGGGGGCCGTACACTGAAGCTTTCTTT.

CDR3 coding DNA: TGTGCCAGCAGCGTAACAGGGAGCGCCGAGCAGTACTTC. This encodes CASSVTGSAEQYF. The chain joins TRBV9 to TRBJ2-7; perhaps TRBD1 as D (6 bases). This CDR3 comprises 13 residues. From germline, CDR1 is SGDLS and CDR2 YYNGEE. V lost 1 base and J 6 bases, leaving 11 bases between the germline ends. The complete variable domain, with remaining parts taken from reference TRBV9 and TRBJ2-7, reads DSGVTQTPKHLITATGQRVTLRCSPRSGDLSVYWYQQSLDQGLQFLIQYYNGEERAKGNILERFSAQQFPDLHSELNLSSLELGDSALYFCASSVTGSAEQYFGPGTRLTVT.

The chain combines TRBV6-5 with TRBJ1-2; 8 bases agree with TRBD1. This CDR3 has 14 amino acids. J gave up 8 bases and V 2 bases, and 7 bases lay outside the gene matches. The V gene's germline CDR1 is MNHEY and CDR2 SVGAGI. The CDR3 region has the DNA TGTGCCAGCAGTTACACTGGCAGGGGGCACGGCTACACCTTC. Translated: CASSYTGRGHGYTF.

As regards this clone: A junction end diverges from the germline sequence, so it may reflect a read error. V usage is TRBV7-9 and J usage is TRBJ2-7; no reliable D call. Germline V gene sequence: CDR1 SEHNR, CDR2 FQNEAQ (reference sequence). This CDR3 is 12 amino acids long. In nucleotides, the CDR3 is TGTGCCAGCAGCTTAGAGGGTAGAAGGCTGAACTTC. The encoded protein is CASSLEGRRLNF.

The chain is built from TRBV6-5 and TRBJ1-4; D not certain. Germline loops: CDR1 MNHEY, CDR2 SVGAGI. V shed 6 bases and J shed 6 bases, with 14 bases lying between them. The length of the CDR3 is 14 residues. In DNA form, the CDR3 reads TGTGCCAGCAGCCTGTCCACCCTTGATGAAAAACTGTTTTTT. Its protein is CASSLSTLDEKLFF.

This chain joins TRBV4-1 and TRBJ2-2, with 7 bases aligning to TRBD1. The V gene end was trimmed by 5 bases and the J gene end by 4 bases; junction bases not matched to a gene: 4. Germline loops: CDR1 MGHRA, CDR2 YSYEKL. CDR3 length: 14 residues. The CDR3, as DNA: TGCGCCAGCAGCAAGACAGGGATCACCGGGGAGCTGTTTTTT. Translation: CASSKTGITGELFF.

CDR3 in amino acids: CASASGQGTGELFF. The CDR3, as DNA: TGCGCCAGCGCGTCGGGACAGGGCACCGGGGAGCTGTTTTTT. The genes are TRBV10-1 and TRBJ2-2; 9 bases line up with TRBD1. The CDR3 spans 14 residues. CDR1 and CDR2 (germline): WNHNN, SYGVQD (reference sequence). The V segment lost 8 bases and the J segment 4 bases; nucleotides outside the gene matches: 5.